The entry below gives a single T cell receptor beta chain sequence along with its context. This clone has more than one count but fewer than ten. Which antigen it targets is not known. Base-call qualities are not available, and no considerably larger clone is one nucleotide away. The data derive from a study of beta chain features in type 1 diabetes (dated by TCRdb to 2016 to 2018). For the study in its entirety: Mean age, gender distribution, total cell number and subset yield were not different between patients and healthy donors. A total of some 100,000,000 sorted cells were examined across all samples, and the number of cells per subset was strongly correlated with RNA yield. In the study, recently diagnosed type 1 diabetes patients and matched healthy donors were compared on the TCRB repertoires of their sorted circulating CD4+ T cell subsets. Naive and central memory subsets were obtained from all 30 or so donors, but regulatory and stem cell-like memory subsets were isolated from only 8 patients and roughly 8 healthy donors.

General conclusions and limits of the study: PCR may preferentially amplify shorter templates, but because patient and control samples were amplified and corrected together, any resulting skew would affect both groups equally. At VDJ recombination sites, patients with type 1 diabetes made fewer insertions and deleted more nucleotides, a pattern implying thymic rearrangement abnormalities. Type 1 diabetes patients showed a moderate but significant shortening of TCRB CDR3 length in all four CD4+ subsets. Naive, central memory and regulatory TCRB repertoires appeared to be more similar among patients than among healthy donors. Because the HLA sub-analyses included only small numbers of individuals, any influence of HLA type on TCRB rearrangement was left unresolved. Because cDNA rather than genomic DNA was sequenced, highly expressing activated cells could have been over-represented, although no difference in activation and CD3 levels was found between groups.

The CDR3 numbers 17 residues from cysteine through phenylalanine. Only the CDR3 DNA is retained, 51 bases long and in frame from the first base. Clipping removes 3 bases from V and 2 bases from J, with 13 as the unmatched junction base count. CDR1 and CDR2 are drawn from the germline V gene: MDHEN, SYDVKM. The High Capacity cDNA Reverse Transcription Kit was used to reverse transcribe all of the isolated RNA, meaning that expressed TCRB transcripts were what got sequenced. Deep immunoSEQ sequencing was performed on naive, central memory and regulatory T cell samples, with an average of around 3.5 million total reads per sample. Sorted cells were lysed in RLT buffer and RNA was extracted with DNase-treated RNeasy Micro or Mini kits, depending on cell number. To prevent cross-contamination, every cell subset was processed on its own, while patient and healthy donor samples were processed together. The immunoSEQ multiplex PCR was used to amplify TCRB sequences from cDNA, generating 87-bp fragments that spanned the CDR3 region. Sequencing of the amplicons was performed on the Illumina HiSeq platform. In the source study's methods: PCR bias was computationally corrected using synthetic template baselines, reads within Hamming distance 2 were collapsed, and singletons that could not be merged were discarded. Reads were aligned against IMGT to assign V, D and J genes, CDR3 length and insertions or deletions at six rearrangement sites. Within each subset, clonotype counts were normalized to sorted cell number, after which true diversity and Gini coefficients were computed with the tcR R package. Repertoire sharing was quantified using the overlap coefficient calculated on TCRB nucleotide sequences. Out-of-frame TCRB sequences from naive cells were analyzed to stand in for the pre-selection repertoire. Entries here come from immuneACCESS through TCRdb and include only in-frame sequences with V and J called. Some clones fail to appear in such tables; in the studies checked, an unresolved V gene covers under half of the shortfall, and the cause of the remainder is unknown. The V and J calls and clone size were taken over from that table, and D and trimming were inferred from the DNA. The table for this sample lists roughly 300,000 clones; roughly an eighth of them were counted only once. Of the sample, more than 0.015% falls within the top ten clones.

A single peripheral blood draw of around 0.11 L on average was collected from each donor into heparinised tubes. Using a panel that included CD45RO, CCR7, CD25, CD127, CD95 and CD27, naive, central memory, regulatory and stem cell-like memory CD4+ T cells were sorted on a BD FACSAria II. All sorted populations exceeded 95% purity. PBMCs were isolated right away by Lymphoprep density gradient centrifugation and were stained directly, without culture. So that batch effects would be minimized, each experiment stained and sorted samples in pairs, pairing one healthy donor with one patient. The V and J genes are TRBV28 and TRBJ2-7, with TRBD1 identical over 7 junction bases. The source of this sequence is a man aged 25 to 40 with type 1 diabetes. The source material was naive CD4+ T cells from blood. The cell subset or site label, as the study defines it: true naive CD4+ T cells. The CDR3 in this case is CASSFPINRGFPYEQYF. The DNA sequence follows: TGTGCCAGCAGTTTCCCGATAAACAGGGGTTTCCCCTACGAGCAGTACTTC.